The 23 T cell receptor beta chains below all came from one sample that was sequenced in a study of T cells in narcolepsy. TCRdb's table, derived via immunoSEQ multiplex PCR, lists solely in-frame clones and lacks some. In the table there are 15,000 to 20,000 clones, 85% to 90% of which are singletons. The sample comprised memory (CD45RA-) CD4+ T cells from blood. The receptors derive from a human donor in good health.

In this sample, this clone turned up a few times. This chain joins TRBV6-1 and TRBJ1-1; no reliable D call. This CDR3 region has 15 residues. The germline gives CDR1 MNHNS, CDR2 SASEGT. V lost 1 base and J 4 bases, leaving 13 bases between the germline ends. The CDR3 spells CASSEVRGLGTEAFF. In nucleotides, the CDR3 is TGTGCCAGCAGTGAAGTGAGAGGGTTGGGCACTGAAGCTTTCTTT.

Only a few counts were recorded for this clone. The gene calls are TRBV21-1 and TRBJ2-5; the table calls TRBD2, which could not be checked here. TRBV21-1 counts as a pseudogene. The CDR3 is made up of 15 amino acids. The CDR3 loop is CASSKKEGTVETQYF. In nucleotides, the CDR3 is TGTGCCAGCAGCAAAAAGGAGGGAACGGTAGAGACCCAGTACTTC.

The CDR3 here is CASSFGLAQETQYF. CDR3 bases: TGTGCCAGCTCGTTCGGACTAGCGCAAGAGACCCAGTACTTC. V and J are TRBV18 and TRBJ2-5; 9 bases are a match to TRBD2. Trimming at V came to 6 bases and at J to 2 bases, leaving 4 bases not matched to a gene. The CDR3 contains 14 residues. Germline CDR1 reads KGHSH; CDR2 reads LQKENI.

This chain joins TRBV7-8 and TRBJ1-5; D gene uncertain. Germline-derived CDR1 and CDR2 are SGHVS and FQNEAQ. The V and J ends lost 5 bases and 4 bases respectively, with 9 bases between them. This CDR3 has 13 residues. The CDR3 nucleotides are TGTGCCAGCAGCCCTGGACGTAATCAGCCCCAGCATTTT. Protein product: CASSPGRNQPQHF.

The chain carries TRBV5-1 and TRBJ1-1; D is unresolved. The CDR3 extends over 14 amino acids. V was shortened by 6 bases and J by 4 bases, with 16 bases between the two germline ends. Germline lookup yields CDR1 SGHRS and CDR2 YFSETQ. The CDR3, as DNA: TGCGCCAGCAACGTAGACGGGTTTGGCACTGAAGCTTTCTTT. Protein product: CASNVDGFGTEAFF.

The rearrangement links TRBV6-5 to TRBJ1-1; D may be TRBD1 (5 bases). Trimming removed 7 bases at V and 1 base at J, with 13 bases between. This CDR3 has 14 residues. The germline gives CDR1 MNHEY, CDR2 SVGAGI. This CDR3 reads CASIEGFGNTEAFF. In DNA, the CDR3 is TGTGCCAGCATAGAGGGGTTCGGGAACACTGAAGCTTTCTTT.

CDR3 coding DNA: TGTGCCAGCAGCTTAGATCAGGGAACGGGCACTGAAGCTTTCTTT. It translates to CASSLDQGTGTEAFF. V gene TRBV11-3 combines with J gene TRBJ1-1; weak D call: TRBD1 (5 bases). V was pared by 0 bases and J by 4 bases, with 12 bases between. The CDR3 totals 15 residues. The germline V gene has CDR1 SGHNT and CDR2 YENEEA.

This clone was seen a single time. The chain employs TRBV5-1 and TRBJ1-1, with a possible D match to TRBD1 (6 bases). V lost 2 bases to trimming and J lost 0 bases, with 11 bases between them. The CDR3 consists of 15 residues. Germline CDR1 and CDR2: SGHRS and YFSETQ. The CDR3 is CASSLNGGMNTEAFF. The CDR3 nucleotides read TGCGCCAGCAGCTTAAATGGGGGCATGAACACTGAAGCTTTCTTT.

V gene TRBV5-1 combines with J gene TRBJ2-5, with D tentatively TRBD2 (6 bases). This CDR3 region has 14 residues. Per the germline V gene, CDR1 is SGHRS and CDR2 is YFSETQ. The V and J ends lost 2 bases and 1 base respectively, with 9 bases between them. CDR3 loop: CASSLRGIQETQYF. The CDR3 nucleotides read TGCGCCAGCAGCTTACGGGGGATCCAAGAGACCCAGTACTTC.

CDR3 coding DNA: TGTGCCAGCGGAAGACAGGGGAGAGACGAGCAGTACTTC. Protein sequence: CASGRQGRDEQYF. This chain links TRBV7-8 with TRBJ2-7; 8 nucleotides align to TRBD1. Germline loops: CDR1 SGHVS, CDR2 FQNEAQ. V dropped 8 bases and J dropped 5; count of bases not matched to a gene: 8. This CDR3 is built from 13 residues.

The V call is TRBV5-4, the J call TRBJ2-7; D remains ambiguous. V gave up 0 bases and J gave up 6 bases, with 10 bases separating them. Germline assignment: CDR1 SGHNT and CDR2 YYREEE (reference sequence). This CDR3 is built from 13 residues. CDR3 DNA sequence: TGTGCCAGCAGCTTGGATGAGGCGAGCGAGCAGTACTTC. Translation: CASSLDEASEQYF. Full variable domain (rest looked up from reference TRBV5-4 and TRBJ2-7): ETGVTQSPTHLIKTRGQQVTLRCSSQSGHNTVSWYQQALGQGPQFIFQYYREEENGRGNFPPRFSGLQFPNYSSELNVNALELDDSALYLCASSLDEASEQYFGPGTRLTVT.

The rearrangement joins TRBV15 to TRBJ1-5; D is ambiguous. The CDR3 spans 14 residues. Per the germline V gene, CDR1 is LNHNV and CDR2 is YYDKDF (reference sequence). With 2 bases removed from V and 6 bases from J, the gap between germline ends came to 11 bases. CDR3 sequence (DNA): TGTGCCACCAGCAGACGGGGAGCAGGTCAGCCCCAGCATTTT. Protein sequence: CATSRRGAGQPQHF.

The chain couples TRBV6-5 to TRBJ2-2; the D gene is possibly TRBD1 (6 bases). The CDR3 consists of 15 residues. Trimming took off 4 bases at V and 5 bases at J, with 14 bases between the two ends. Germline CDR1 MNHEY, CDR2 SVGAGI. Here the CDR3 DNA reads TGTGCCAGCAGTTCGTCGGACAGAAGGACCGGGGAGCTGTTTTTT. Translation: CASSSSDRRTGELFF.

The V and J genes are TRBV25-1 and TRBJ1-1; tentatively, D is TRBD1 (6 bases). With 3 bases removed from V and 0 bases from J, the gap between germline ends came to 8 bases. Looked up from germline, CDR1 is MGHDK and CDR2 is SYGVNS. This CDR3 is 14 amino acids long. The DNA of the CDR3 is TGTGCCAGCAGTGATTGGGGGCTGAACACTGAAGCTTTCTTT. Amino acid sequence: CASSDWGLNTEAFF.

The chain recombines TRBV5-1 with TRBJ1-2, with 8 bases matching TRBD1. The CDR3 covers 17 residues. CDR1 is SGHRS and CDR2 is YFSETQ in the germline V gene. Trimming cost V 2 bases and J 1 base; bases outside gene matches: 10. The CDR3 loop reads CASSLGTGLFINYGYTF. CDR3 coding DNA: TGCGCCAGCAGCTTAGGGACAGGCCTCTTTATTAACTATGGCTACACCTTC.

This chain joins TRBV19 and TRBJ2-7, with TRBD1 matching over 7 bases. CDR1 and CDR2 from the germline V gene are LNHDA and SQIVND (reference sequence). Unmatched junction bases numbered 16, after V lost 6 bases and J lost 5 bases. The CDR3 totals 16 residues. CDR3 sequence (DNA): TGTGCCAGTAGCGATGCCCGGGACAGATCCGGGGACGAGCAGTACTTC. Encoded protein: CASSDARDRSGDEQYF.

In this sample, this clone turned up a few times. This chain connects TRBV7-2 to TRBJ2-5, with a weak D call TRBD2 (6 bases). The V gene lost 1 base and the J gene lost 2 bases, with 8 bases spanning the gap. This CDR3 has 14 amino acids. CDR1 and CDR2 from the germline V gene are SGHTA and FQGNSA. In DNA form, the CDR3 reads TGTGCCAGCAGCTTAGAGACTAGGCAAGAGACCCAGTACTTC. Its translation: CASSLETRQETQYF.

This clone was picked up one time. The J gene is TRBJ1-2, the V gene TRBV7-9, with a weak D call TRBD1 (5 bases). Germline CDR1 reads SEHNR; CDR2 reads FQNEAQ (reference sequence). The CDR3 sequence is 17 residues long. Trimming pared 2 bases from V and 4 bases from J, leaving 20 bases between. The CDR3 sequence: CASSLTTGVGGTYGYTF. Written as DNA, the CDR3 is TGTGCCAGCAGCTTAACTACGGGGGTAGGTGGGACCTATGGCTACACCTTC.

V gene TRBV11-3 combines with J gene TRBJ2-7; 8 bases fit TRBD1. CDR1 and CDR2 from the germline V gene are SGHNT and YENEEA. CDR3 length equals 14 residues. After removal of 5 bases from V and 6 bases from J, the junction contained 9 bases not matched to a gene. CDR3 coding DNA: TGTGCCAGCAGCCCAAGGCAGGGACAGGCCGAGCAGTACTTC. Translated: CASSPRQGQAEQYF.

V usage is TRBV7-9 and J usage is TRBJ2-2, with TRBD2 identical over 7 bases. The CDR3 spans 14 residues. Germline CDR1 is SEHNR and CDR2 is FQNEAQ (reference sequence). The V gene end was trimmed by 6 bases and the J gene end by 5 bases; junction bases not matched to a gene: 6. Here the CDR3 reads CASRRGLDTGELFF. CDR3 nucleotides: TGTGCCAGCAGGCGAGGACTAGATACCGGGGAGCTGTTTTTT. Based on the CDR3 plus reference TRBV7-9 and TRBJ2-2, the full variable domain is DTGVSQNPRHKITKRGQNVTFRCDPISEHNRLYWYRQTLGQGPEFLTYFQNEAQLEKSRLLSDRFSAERPKGSFSTLEIQRTEQGDSAMYLCASRRGLDTGELFFGEGSRLTVL.

This clone was counted a few times. The chain has TRBV2 and TRBJ2-7; D remains unclear. Per the germline V gene, CDR1 is SNHLY and CDR2 is FYNNEI. The CDR3 covers 15 residues. V was shortened by 6 bases and J by 2 bases, with 17 bases between the two germline ends. As DNA, the CDR3 is TGTGCCAGCAGCCCCGACGGTTCGTGGGCCTACGAGCAGTACTTC. Protein: CASSPDGSWAYEQYF. Combining the CDR3 with reference TRBV2 and TRBJ2-7 gives the whole variable domain EPEVTQTPSHQVTQMGQEVILRCVPISNHLYFYWYRQILGQKVEFLVSFYNNEISEKSEIFDDQFSVERPDGSNFTLKIRSTKLEDSAMYFCASSPDGSWAYEQYFGPGTRLTVT.

The chain couples TRBV7-2 to TRBJ2-7; D perhaps matches TRBD1 (5 bases). Trimming stripped 2 bases from V and 5 bases from J, with 13 bases between. There are 14 residues in the CDR3. The germline V gene has CDR1 SGHTA and CDR2 FQGNSA. The CDR3 DNA reads TGTGCCAGCAGCTTACAAGGGGTTCTGAACGAGCAGTACTTC. This encodes CASSLQGVLNEQYF. Based on the CDR3 plus reference TRBV7-2 and TRBJ2-7, the full variable domain is GAGVSQSPSNKVTEKGKDVELRCDPISGHTALYWYRQSLGQGLEFLIYFQGNSAPDKSGLPSDRFSAERTGGSVSTLTIQRTQQEDSAVYLCASSLQGVLNEQYFGPGTRLTVT.

The table lists this clone with a few counts. Within the sample, other DNA sequences also encode this same CDR3. J is TRBJ1-4 and V is TRBV4-3; D remains unclear. Trimming removed 0 bases from V and 7 bases from J, with 6 bases in between. This CDR3 comprises 13 residues. Germline loops: CDR1 LGHNA, CDR2 YSLEER. In nucleotides, the CDR3 is TGCGCCAGCAGCCAAGATGCAGGTGAAAAACTGTTTTTT. It yields the protein CASSQDAGEKLFF.